This T cell receptor (beta chain) originates from a study of blood T cell repertoires in COVID-19. Study-wide context: Sites across the United States, Italy and Spain contributed samples from acute and convalescent COVID-19. In each case, the material was cDNA or gDNA derived from T cells, B-cell-depleted T cells, or PBMCs.

CDR3 length equals 13 residues. Germline-derived CDR1 and CDR2 are MNHEY and SVGAGI. Deletions cut 6 bases from V and 7 bases from J, with 15 bases between. Seattle-derived patients entered the study during active infection and were followed longitudinally. Authors' processing steps: Nucleated cell counts were estimated from reference gene primer amplification. Method: immunoSEQ multiplex PCR; TCRdb's copy keeps in-frame clones and lacks some. Clonal size and the V and J genes are those of that table, whereas D and trimming came from the DNA. The sample includes approximately 170,000 clones, 86% of them seen just once.

Sequences were obtained from peripheral blood. The receptor was derived from a woman aged 55-70 years with COVID-19, enrolled during active disease. The V and J genes are TRBV6-5 and TRBJ1-1; D is possibly TRBD1 (5 bases). CDR3 sequence: CASSPRVSVEAFF. The CDR3 nucleotides are TGTGCCAGCAGCCCCAGGGTTTCTGTTGAAGCTTTCTTT.